One sample yielded the 19 T cell receptor beta chains listed below, sequenced in a study of shared clonotypes between healthy human individuals. Some clones are missing from TCRdb's copy, which holds only in-frame ones; the method was immunoSEQ multiplex PCR. The sample shows some 2 million clones, roughly 94% of them seen only once. Naive CD8 populations comprised CD45RO-negative cells positively selected for CCR7, excluding terminally differentiated effector memory CD45RA+ cells. Material for sequencing was naive CD8+ T cells sorted from blood. These receptors all stem from a man aged 18 to 29 in good health.

The chain recombines TRBV6-1 with TRBJ2-5, with D perhaps matching TRBD2 (5 bases). Germline V lookup: CDR1 MNHNS, CDR2 SASEGT. The V gene lost 3 bases and the J gene lost 5 bases, with 10 bases spanning the gap. The CDR3 is made up of 13 amino acids. This CDR3 reads CASSERWEETQYF. CDR3 nucleotides: TGTGCCAGCAGTGAGAGATGGGAGGAGACCCAGTACTTC.

J is TRBJ2-3 and V is TRBV5-4, with 10 bases fitting TRBD2. V shed 4 bases, J shed 3 bases, and the junction held 5 bases outside the gene matches. Germline loops: CDR1 SGHNT, CDR2 YYREEE (reference sequence). The CDR3 loop spans 15 amino acids. The CDR3 protein is CASSGSGGRTDTQYF. DNA of the CDR3: TGTGCCAGCAGCGGTAGCGGGGGGAGGACAGATACGCAGTATTTT.

The chain links TRBV7-9 to TRBJ2-1, with D perhaps assigned TRBD1 or TRBD2 (7 bases each). The germline V gene encodes CDR1 SEHNR and CDR2 FQNEAQ (reference sequence). V was pared by 5 bases and J by 0 bases, with 20 bases between. This CDR3 is built from 18 residues. In nucleotides, the CDR3 is TGTGCCAGCAGCCCGGGACAGACGGGGGGAAGCTCCTACAATGAGCAGTTCTTC. Encoded protein: CASSPGQTGGSSYNEQFF.

This chain links TRBV29-1 with TRBJ1-4; maybe TRBD1 (5 bases). CDR3 length: 12 amino acids. Germline CDR1 is SQVTM and CDR2 is ANQGSEA. V was clipped by 6 bases and J by 6 bases, with 11 bases between them. CDR3 nucleotides: TGCAGCGTATGGGACGGTGATGAAAAACTGTTTTTT. This encodes CSVWDGDEKLFF.

This sequence joins TRBV15 and TRBJ2-7; TRBD2 might be the D (6 bases). In germline, CDR1 is LNHNV, CDR2 YYDKDF (reference sequence). V was trimmed by 3 bases and J by 3 bases, leaving 18 bases between them. The CDR3 has 16 residues. As DNA, the CDR3 is TGTGCCACCAGCAGGGGAGGCGAGACACAAATCTACGAGCAGTACTTC. The encoded protein is CATSRGGETQIYEQYF.

The chain combines TRBV6-5 with TRBJ2-1; 7 positions agree with TRBD2. From germline, CDR1 is MNHEY and CDR2 SVGAGI. Unmatched junction bases numbered 2, after V lost 5 bases and J lost 7 bases. The CDR3 runs to 12 residues. Written as DNA, the CDR3 is TGTGCCAGCAGTGATAGCGGGAATGAGCAGTTCTTC. Translating it yields CASSDSGNEQFF.

The CDR3 region has the DNA TGTGCCAGCAGTCCGACTCAGAACACTGAAGCTTTCTTT. Protein product: CASSPTQNTEAFF. The V gene is TRBV28, the J gene TRBJ1-1; D is unresolved. Trimming stripped 5 bases from V and 1 base from J, with 8 bases between. There are 13 residues in the CDR3. The germline V gene has CDR1 MDHEN and CDR2 SYDVKM.

The V and J genes are TRBV7-9 and TRBJ1-3; 7 positions agree with TRBD1. CDR1 and CDR2 (germline): SEHNR, FQNEAQ (reference sequence). The CDR3 loop spans 15 amino acids. J gave up 2 bases and V 3 bases, and 4 bases lay outside the gene matches. The CDR3 DNA is TGTGCCAGCAGCTTGCAGGGGGTCACTGGAAACACCATATATTTT. Residues: CASSLQGVTGNTIYF. Based on the CDR3 plus reference TRBV7-9 and TRBJ1-3, the full variable domain is DTGVSQNPRHKITKRGQNVTFRCDPISEHNRLYWYRQTLGQGPEFLTYFQNEAQLEKSRLLSDRFSAERPKGSFSTLEIQRTEQGDSAMYLCASSLQGVTGNTIYFGEGSWLTVV.

This rearrangement joins TRBV5-4 to TRBJ2-5, with 10 nucleotides matching TRBD1. Looked up from germline, CDR1 is SGHNT and CDR2 is YYREEE (reference sequence). V shed 2 bases and J 5 bases; nucleotides not matched to a gene: 6. The CDR3 spans 15 residues. The CDR3 DNA sequence: TGTGCCAGCAGCTTAGCGACAGGGGGCGTGGAGACCCAGTACTTC. This translates into CASSLATGGVETQYF.

The CDR3 DNA follows: TGCAGCGTTGAAGAGGCAGACTATGGCTACACCTTC. It translates to CSVEEADYGYTF. V and J are TRBV29-1 and TRBJ1-2; D uncertain. This CDR3 spans 12 amino acids. V dropped 0 bases and J dropped 3 bases, with 5 bases sitting between them. Looked up from germline, CDR1 is SQVTM and CDR2 is ANQGSEA. The full variable domain, completed using reference TRBV29-1 and TRBJ1-2, is SAVISQKPSRDICQRGTSLTIQCQVDSQVTMMFWYRQQPGQSLTLIATANQGSEATYESGFVIDKFPISRPNLTFSTLTVSNMSPEDSSIYLCSVEEADYGYTFGSGTRLTVV.

This clone has a single count. The V call is TRBV9, the J call TRBJ1-1; no clear D gene. The germline V gene encodes CDR1 SGDLS and CDR2 YYNGEE. The CDR3 extends over 14 amino acids. Trimming left V 0 bases short and J 5 bases short, with 11 bases between. The CDR3 coding sequence is TGTGCCAGCAGCGTAGAGATTTCGGGAACTGAAGCTTTCTTT. Amino acid sequence: CASSVEISGTEAFF.

The chain carries TRBV15 and TRBJ2-4, with TRBD1 matching 7 bases. The trim removed 7 bases at V and 0 bases at J, leaving 6 bases unmatched. In germline, CDR1 is LNHNV, CDR2 YYDKDF (reference sequence). CDR3 length: 15 amino acids. The CDR3 DNA reads as TGTGCCACCATCTCAGGGGGTCTAGCCAAAAACATTCAGTACTTC. Its protein is CATISGGLAKNIQYF.

This chain connects TRBV6-1 to TRBJ1-4, with D hard to call. V lost 7 bases, J lost 7 bases, and 16 bases lay in between. Looked up from germline, CDR1 is MNHNS and CDR2 is SASEGT. The CDR3 length is 14 residues. In DNA, the CDR3 is TGTGCCAGCAAATTCAGCGAGGAGGGTGAAAAACTGTTTTTT. The encoded protein is CASKFSEEGEKLFF.

The chain recombines TRBV2 with TRBJ2-7; a weak D match, TRBD2 (5 bases). The CDR3 consists of 16 residues. Germline CDR1 is SNHLY and CDR2 is FYNNEI. V dropped 0 bases and J dropped 7 bases, with 19 bases sitting between them. The CDR3 DNA follows: TGTGCCAGCAGTGAAGCTTCGGGGTTTCACCTACGGGAGCAGTACTTC. The encoded protein is CASSEASGFHLREQYF.

This clone was detected only once. The chain links TRBV4-1 to TRBJ2-7; D perhaps matches TRBD2 (6 bases). V lost 1 base, J lost 4 bases, and 20 bases lay in between. CDR3 length: 17 amino acids. Germline V lookup: CDR1 MGHRA, CDR2 YSYEKL. CDR3 sequence: CASSQGPGGIVRYEQYF. Written as DNA, the CDR3 is TGCGCCAGCAGCCAAGGCCCCGGCGGGATTGTCCGTTACGAGCAGTACTTC.

This sequence joins TRBV9 and TRBJ2-7; D is possibly TRBD1 (6 bases). CDR3 length: 14 residues. Germline CDR1 is SGDLS and CDR2 is YYNGEE. Trimming took 2 bases from V and 4 from J, leaving 13 bases between them. The CDR3 loop is CASSVGQMGYEQYF. The CDR3 nucleotides read TGTGCCAGCAGCGTTGGACAGATGGGGTACGAGCAGTACTTC.

This chain connects TRBV29-1 to TRBJ2-3, with 9 nucleotides matching TRBD2. J gave up 0 bases and V 3 bases, and 7 bases lay outside the gene matches. Per the germline V gene, CDR1 is SQVTM and CDR2 is ANQGSEA. The CDR3 spans 16 residues. CDR3 bases: TGCAGCGTTGACGGCCTAGCGGGGCCTAGCACAGATACGCAGTATTTT. Translation: CSVDGLAGPSTDTQYF.

The CDR3 protein is CASSLGTSRTDTQYF. The DNA for the CDR3 is TGTGCCAGCAGCTTAGGGACTAGCAGAACAGATACGCAGTATTTT. The genes are TRBV7-9 and TRBJ2-3; 8 nucleotides agree with TRBD2. The length of the CDR3 is 15 residues. Germline V lookup: CDR1 SEHNR, CDR2 FQNEAQ (reference sequence). Trimming removed 1 base from V and 3 bases from J; junction bases left unmatched: 3.

Regarding this clone: Within the sample, other DNA sequences also encode this same CDR3. V and J are TRBV2 and TRBJ1-2; D is undetermined. The germline V gene encodes CDR1 SNHLY and CDR2 FYNNEI. The CDR3 loop spans 13 amino acids. V shed 1 base and J shed 3 bases, with 6 bases lying between them. The chain's CDR3 is CASSEGGDYGYTF. The CDR3 DNA reads as TGTGCCAGCAGTGAAGGGGGAGACTATGGCTACACCTTC.